The count of the clone carrying this TCR beta chain is one. The antigen remains undetermined. These data originate in a study of cytomegalovirus exposure and HLA in healthy donors. Background on the study: A preliminary data release comprised tens of millions of unique TCRs obtained from HLA-typed donors. Falling in the Caucasian-associated ancestry cluster were less than 85% of some 400 genotyped donors.

Findings and limits, study-wide: The study listed some 160 cytomegalovirus-associated TCR beta chains. The study assumed roughly uniform donor sequencing depth for presence/absence analyses.

This CDR3 spans 15 amino acids. V was cut by 1 base and J by 1 base, with 10 bases left in between. CDR1 MNHEY and CDR2 SVGAGI come from the germline V gene. PCR amplification relied on 60 Vbeta primers (plus 13 Jbeta primers). The repertoire was sequenced with immunoSEQ multiplex PCR; TCRdb's copy has only in-frame clones and lacks some. This sample has 95,000 to 120,000 clones, with approximately 80% found just once. V is TRBV6-5 and J is TRBJ1-1, with D perhaps TRBD1 (5 bases). Sequenced material: PBMCs. The origin of this receptor is a woman in her twenties or thirties in good health and CMV-seropositive. The CDR3: CASSYLLQGNTEAFF. In DNA form, the CDR3 reads TGTGCCAGCAGTTACTTACTTCAGGGGAACACTGAAGCTTTCTTT.